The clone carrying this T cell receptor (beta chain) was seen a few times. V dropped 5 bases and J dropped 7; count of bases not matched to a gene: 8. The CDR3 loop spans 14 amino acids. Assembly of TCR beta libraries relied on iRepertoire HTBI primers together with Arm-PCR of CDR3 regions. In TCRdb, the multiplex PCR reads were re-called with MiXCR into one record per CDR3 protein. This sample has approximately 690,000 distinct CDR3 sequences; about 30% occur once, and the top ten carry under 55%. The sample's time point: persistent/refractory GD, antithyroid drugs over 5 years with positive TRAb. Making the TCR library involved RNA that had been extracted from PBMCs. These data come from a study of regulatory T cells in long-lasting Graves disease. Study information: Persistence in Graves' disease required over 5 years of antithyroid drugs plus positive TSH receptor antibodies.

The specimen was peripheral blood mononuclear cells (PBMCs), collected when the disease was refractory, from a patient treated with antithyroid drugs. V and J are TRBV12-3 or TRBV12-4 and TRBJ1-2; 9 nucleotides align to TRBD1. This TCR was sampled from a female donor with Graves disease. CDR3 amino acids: CASSIIGTGFGYTF. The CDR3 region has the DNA TGTGCCAGCAGTATAATAGGGACAGGGTTTGGCTACACCTTC.